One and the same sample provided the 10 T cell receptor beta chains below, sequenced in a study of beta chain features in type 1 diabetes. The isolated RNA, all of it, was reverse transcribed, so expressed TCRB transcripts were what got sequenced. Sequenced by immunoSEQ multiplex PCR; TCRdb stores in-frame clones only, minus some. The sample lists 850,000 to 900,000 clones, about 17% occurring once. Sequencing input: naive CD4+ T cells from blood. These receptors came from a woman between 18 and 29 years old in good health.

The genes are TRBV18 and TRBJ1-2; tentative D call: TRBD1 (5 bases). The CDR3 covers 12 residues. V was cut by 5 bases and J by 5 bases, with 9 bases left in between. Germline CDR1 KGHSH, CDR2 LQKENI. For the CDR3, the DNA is TGTGCCAGCTCATCGGACACTTATGGCTACACCTTC. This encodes CASSSDTYGYTF.

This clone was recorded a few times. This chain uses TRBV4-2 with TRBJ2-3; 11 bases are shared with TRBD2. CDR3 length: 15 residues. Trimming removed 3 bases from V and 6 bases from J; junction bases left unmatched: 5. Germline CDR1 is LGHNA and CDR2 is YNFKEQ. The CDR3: CASSQETSGTDTQYF. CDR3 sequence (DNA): TGTGCCAGCAGCCAGGAGACTAGCGGGACCGATACGCAGTATTTT.

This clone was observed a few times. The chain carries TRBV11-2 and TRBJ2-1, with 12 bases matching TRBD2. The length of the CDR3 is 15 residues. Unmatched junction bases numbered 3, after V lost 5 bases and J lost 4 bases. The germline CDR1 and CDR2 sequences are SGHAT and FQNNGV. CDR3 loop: CASSTTSGGYNEQFF. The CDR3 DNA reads TGTGCCAGCAGCACAACTAGCGGGGGGTACAATGAGCAGTTCTTC.

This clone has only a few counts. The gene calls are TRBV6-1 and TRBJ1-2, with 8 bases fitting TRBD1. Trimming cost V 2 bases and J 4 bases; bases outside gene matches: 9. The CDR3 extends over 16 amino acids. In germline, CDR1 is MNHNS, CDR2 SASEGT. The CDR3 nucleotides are TGTGCCAGCAGTGAACCAGGGGGCGAGTCGAGCTATGGCTACACCTTC. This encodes CASSEPGGESSYGYTF.

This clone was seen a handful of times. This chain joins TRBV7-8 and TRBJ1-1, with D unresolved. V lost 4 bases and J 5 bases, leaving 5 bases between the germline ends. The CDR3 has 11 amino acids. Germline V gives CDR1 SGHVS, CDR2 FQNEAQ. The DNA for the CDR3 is TGTGCCAGCAGCTATGGAACTGAAGCTTTCTTT. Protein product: CASSYGTEAFF.

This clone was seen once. The CDR3 loop is CASRTGLHEKLFF. The DNA of the CDR3 is TGTGCCAGCAGAACGGGACTTCATGAAAAACTGTTTTTT. The V and J genes are TRBV6-6 and TRBJ1-4; perhaps TRBD1 as D (5 bases). CDR3 size: 13 residues. In germline, CDR1 is MNHNY, CDR2 SVGAGI (reference sequence). Trimming shortened V by 6 bases and J by 6 bases, and 11 bases separated the two germline ends.

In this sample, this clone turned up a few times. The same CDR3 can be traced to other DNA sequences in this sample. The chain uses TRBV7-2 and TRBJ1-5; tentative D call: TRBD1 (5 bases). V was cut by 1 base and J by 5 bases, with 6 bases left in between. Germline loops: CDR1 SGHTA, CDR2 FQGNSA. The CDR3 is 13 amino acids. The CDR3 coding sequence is TGTGCCAGCAGCTTAGTGGGGGATCAGCCCCAGCATTTT. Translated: CASSLVGDQPQHF.

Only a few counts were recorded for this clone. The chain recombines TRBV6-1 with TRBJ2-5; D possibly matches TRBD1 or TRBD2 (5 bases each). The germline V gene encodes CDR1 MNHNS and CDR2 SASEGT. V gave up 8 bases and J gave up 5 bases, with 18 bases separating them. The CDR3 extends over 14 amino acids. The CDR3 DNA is TGTGCCAGCGCTCCCGGGACCTCAGGGGAGACCCAGTACTTC. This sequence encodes CASAPGTSGETQYF.

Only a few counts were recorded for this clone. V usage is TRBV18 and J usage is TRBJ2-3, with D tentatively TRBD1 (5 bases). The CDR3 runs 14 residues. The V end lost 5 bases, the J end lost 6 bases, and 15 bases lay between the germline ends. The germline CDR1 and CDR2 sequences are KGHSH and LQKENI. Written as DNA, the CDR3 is TGTGCCAGCTCAGAAGGTTCGTCAGGGGATACGCAGTATTTT. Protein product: CASSEGSSGDTQYF. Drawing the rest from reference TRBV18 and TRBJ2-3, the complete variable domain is NAGVMQNPRHLVRRRGQEARLRCSPMKGHSHVYWYRQLPEEGLKFMVYLQKENIIDESGMPKERFSAEFPKEGPSILRIQQVVRGDSAAYFCASSEGSSGDTQYFGPGTRLTVL.

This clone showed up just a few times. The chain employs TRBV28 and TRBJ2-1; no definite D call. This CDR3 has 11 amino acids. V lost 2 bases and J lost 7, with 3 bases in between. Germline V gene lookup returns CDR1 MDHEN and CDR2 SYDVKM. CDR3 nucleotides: TGTGCCAGCAGTTTAATGAATGAGCAGTTCTTC. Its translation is CASSLMNEQFF.